This T cell receptor beta chain derives from a study of blood T cells in healthy people across ages (dated by TCRdb to 2014 to 2015). Background for the entire study: In model experiments, template switching captured roughly one uniquely barcoded TCR beta cDNA molecule for every two T cells. Using deep sequencing normalized with unique cDNA molecular identifiers, the study measured how TCR beta repertoire diversity changes with age. The donors were split into four age groups: young (average 16 years), middle-aged (around 40), aged (roughly 60) and long-lived (about 74). To avoid experimental bias, donors of different ages were distributed randomly across sequencing lanes. For two donors (one aged 18 to 29 and one aged 80 or older), the study analyzed two additional independent replicas of 1 million unique cDNA reads from the same blood draw.

The roughly 42 donors, aged about 6 to 95 years, were systemically healthy Caucasian individuals from Russia. Roughly 9.5 milliliters of peripheral blood were drawn from each donor into EDTA-treated Vacutainer tubes. Ficoll-Paque density-gradient centrifugation was used to isolate PBMCs, with at least 6 million obtained per sample. Trizol reagent was used to extract total RNA from the PBMCs, yielding at least 5.5 micrograms per sample. For every donor, flow cytometry on a PBMC aliquot measured the percentage of naive CD45RAhigh/CD27high T cells. The library came from 5' RACE. TCRdb lists the instrument as Illumina HiSeq 2500. A second roughly 6 to 12 cycle PCR used a sample-barcoded 5' primer and a J-beta primer mix. Each TCR beta cDNA molecule received a unique molecular identifier from a template-switch 5' adaptor carrying 12 random nucleotides. Each sample yielded at least 2.5 million CDR3-containing paired-end reads. First-strand cDNA was synthesized from all RNA with the Mint cDNA synthesis kit, primed by a TRBC-specific oligonucleotide. Following uracil-DNA glycosylase treatment, all cDNA underwent a first 18-cycle PCR with the universal primers M1SS and BC2_uni_R. The study's processing was this. Normalization of each sample was performed by random selection of 1 million high-quality reads, each carrying a distinct molecular identifier. Reads sharing molecular identifiers were discarded rather than binned into consensus sequences. MiTCR, with a Q25 quality threshold and the strictest error-elimination algorithm, was used for CDR3 identification, clonotype clustering and error correction. Lower-bound total TCR beta diversity was estimated with a nonparametric unseen species model using Euler transformation. Using fastp at Q25 and MiXCR, TCRdb reprocessed the public reads and kept productive beta chains. Rows merge per CDR3 protein into single entries with the most common DNA and genes. TCRdb, not the authors, supplied the V and J calls. For this sample there are 1 million or so distinct CDR3 sequences; 45% appear just once. The biggest ten clones account for 18% of the sample.

Per the germline V gene (reference sequence), LGHDT is the CDR1 and YNNKEL is the CDR2. Trimming accounts for 2 bases at V and 0 bases at J, while the number of junction bases matched to no gene is 7. Spanning cysteine to phenylalanine, the CDR3 consists of 18 amino acids. Of the read, only the CDR3 DNA is kept; its 54 bases are in frame from base 1. The investigation overall reported the following: The long-lived group showed more naive CD4+ T cells, fewer expanded clones and increased TCR diversity than the aged group, suggesting age selection. Because the CMV infection status of the donors was unknown, age-related changes in expanded clonotypes may potentially have been confounded. Total diversity estimates from one million sequenced T cells were considered lower bounds and underestimates. As age increased, observed TCR beta diversity per million T cells dropped in a roughly linear way, and a significant reduction was already evident by age 40. Because profiling used bulk unsorted PBMCs, naive and antigen-experienced compartments could not be compared conclusively. The percentage of naive T cells measured by flow cytometry correlated strongly with observed TCR beta diversity.

As regards this clonotype: The specificity of this receptor is unknown. No base qualities exist here, and no much larger clone lies one base off it.

The chain joins TRBV3-1 to TRBJ2-6; TRBD2 aligns with 7 central bases. Sequences were obtained from blood. The sequence was collected from a woman aged 60-75 years in good health. This receptor carries the CDR3 CASSQLGRSASGANVLTF. At the DNA level, the sequence is TGTGCCAGCAGCCAACTCGGGAGGTCCGCCTCTGGGGCCAACGTCCTGACTTTC.